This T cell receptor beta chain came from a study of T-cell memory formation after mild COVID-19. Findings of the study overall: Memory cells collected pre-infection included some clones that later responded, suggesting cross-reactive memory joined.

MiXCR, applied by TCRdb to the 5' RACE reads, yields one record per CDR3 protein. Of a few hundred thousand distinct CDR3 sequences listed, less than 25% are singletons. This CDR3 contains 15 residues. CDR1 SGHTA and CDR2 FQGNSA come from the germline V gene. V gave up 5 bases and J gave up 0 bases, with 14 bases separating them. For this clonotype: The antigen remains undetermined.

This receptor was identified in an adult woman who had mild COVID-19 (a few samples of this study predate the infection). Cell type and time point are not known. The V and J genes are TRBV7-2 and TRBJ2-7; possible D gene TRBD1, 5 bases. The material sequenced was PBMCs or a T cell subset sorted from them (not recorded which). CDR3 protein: CASSPRQRSSYEQYF. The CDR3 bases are TGTGCCAGCAGCCCCCGACAGAGAAGCTCCTACGAGCAGTACTTC.